This T cell receptor beta chain was obtained from a study of spatial heterogeneity in lung cancer (dated by TCRdb to the late 2010s). Regarding the complete study: Beta-chain transcripts were consistently detected in greater numbers than alpha-chain transcripts, which likely reflects a higher abundance of beta-chain transcripts. TCR alpha and beta repertoires were quantitatively compared across multiple tumor regions, matched nontumor lung and blood in non-small cell lung cancer. At surgery, over 200 tumor regions, around 67 matched nontumor lung samples and more than 55 PBMC samples were TCR-sequenced for both alpha and beta chains. In the raw uncorrected reads, each unique combination of TCR and UMI appeared on average more than ten times. TCR repertoire features were related to nonsynonymous mutation counts determined by whole-exome sequencing of tumor tissue. In tumor regions, TCR transcript counts showed a strong correlation with a T cell transcriptional module score derived from matched bulk RNA-seq.

Explained via the paper, the time point label denotes: sample taken at primary tumor resection. The donors were fewer than 90 patients from the lung TRACERx cohort who had early-stage, untreated non-small cell lung cancer. TCR sequencing used whole RNA extracted from tumor and nontumor lung tissue, or from cryopreserved PBMC samples, without cell sorting. A patient was chosen for TCR sequencing only when enough RNA was available from at least two tumor regions. Before selection, tumor and adjacent nontumor lung specimens were reviewed by a lung pathologist. Library construction relied on 5' RACE. The sequencer was a NextSeq 500. The TCR library protocol attached a unique molecular identifier to each TCR cDNA molecule to allow correction of PCR and sequencing errors. In the original analysis: TCR identification, UMI-based error correction and CDR3 extraction were performed with Decombinator tools. Expanded TCRs were defined as those above a frequency of 2 per 1,000, corresponding to the top 1% of the tumor frequency distribution. Expanded tumor TCRs statistically deemed absent (corrected P<0.05) from at least one tumor region were classed as regional, and all other expanded tumor TCRs were classed as ubiquitous. Each repertoire was subsampled 100 times to 5,000 TCRs, after which Renyi diversity was computed with the R vegan package. CDR3 similarity networks were built from amino acid triplet string-kernel similarity, with CDR3s being connected when pairwise similarity was above 0.82. Clones were called with MiXCR by TCRdb after fastp trimmed the public reads at Q25, and only in-frame beta chains were retained. Every CDR3 protein is listed once, alongside the most common genes and DNA of its rows. The V and J calls here are based on TCRdb, not the publication. For this sample there are about 6,300 distinct CDR3 sequences; approximately 1.2% appear just once. The ten largest clones take up 9.7% of the sample.

The CDR3 spans 16 residues, from the cysteine through the phenylalanine. Just the 48-base CDR3 DNA is kept, in frame starting at base 1. Deletion took 0 bases off V and 4 bases off J, with a span of 13 bases between the germline ends. The CDR1 and CDR2 encoded by the germline V gene (reference sequence) are LNHNV and YYDKDF. By share, this clonotype ranks as medium-sized (0.01 to 0.1%). The antigen it binds to is not known. No quality values exist for individual bases; no much larger clone is one base distant. Overall study outcomes, separate from this receptor: The count of ubiquitous expanded TCRs correlated with the count of ubiquitous nonsynonymous mutations, and the count of regional expanded TCRs correlated with the count of regional nonsynonymous mutations. The tumor nonsynonymous mutation count correlated with the number of expanded intratumoral alpha and beta TCRs. Confirming at a functional level the hypothesis that regional TCRs recognize regional mutations was considered to require additional single-cell paired TCR alpha and beta sequencing. TCR-seq coverage of tumor T cells was estimated at only roughly 6.5% for alpha chains and 12% to 15% for beta chains.

This clonotype was sampled from a male donor with early-stage non-small cell lung cancer. The starting material was lung tumor tissue, obtained at surgery. The rearrangement combines TRBV15 with TRBJ1-5; TRBD1 might be the D gene, on 5 matching bases. The CDR3 protein sequence reads: CATSRDAGQWNQPQHF. The sequenced DNA is TGTGCCACCAGCAGAGATGCGGGGCAATGGAATCAGCCCCAGCATTTT.